The rows below give T cell receptor beta chains drawn from one sample of a study of T-cell memory formation after mild COVID-19. MiXCR, applied by TCRdb to the 5' RACE reads, yields one record per CDR3 protein. The data contain about 250,000 distinct CDR3 sequences, about a sixth of them singletons. The sample consisted of PBMCs or a T cell subset sorted from them (not recorded which). These receptors came from a man younger than 35 who had mild COVID-19 (a few samples of this study predate the infection). Cell type and time point are not known. CDR3s include the opening cysteine and the closing phenylalanine or tryptophan. A D gene is named only where the DNA matches it firmly. For some rows the clone size is stated as once, few or many, or as a class when expanded; others skip it.

d_gene	v_gene	abundance	j_gene	CDR3nt	CDR3aa
TRBD1	TRBV7-2	many	TRBJ2-3	TGTGCCAGCAGGTTGACAGGGGGCGAACCGACCCGCACAGATACGCAGTATTTT	CASRLTGGEPTRTDTQYF
.	TRBV4-3	.	TRBJ2-1	TGCGCCAGCAGCCAAGTCGGCGGGGCCAACAATGAGCAGTTCTTC	CASSQVGGANNEQFF
.	TRBV7-8	few	TRBJ2-7	TGTGCCAGCAGCTTCCCTCAGGGCCTCTCCTACGAGCAGTACTTC	CASSFPQGLSYEQYF
.	TRBV4-1	few	TRBJ1-4	TGCGCCAGCAGGCACAGTCTCATGCGGGAAAAACTGTTTTTT	CASRHSLMREKLFF
.	TRBV12-3/TRBV12-4	.	TRBJ2-7	TGTGCCAGCAGTTTTTGGACGTTGGACGAGCAGTACTTC	CASSFWTLDEQYF
TRBD1	TRBV9	few	TRBJ1-1	TGTGCCAGCAGCGTAGGGGGACAGAGAAACACTGAAGCTTTCTTT	CASSVGGQRNTEAFF
.	TRBV20-1	.	TRBJ1-2	TGCAGTGCTAGAGATGCGGACCATGGCTACACCTTC	CSARDADHGYTF
TRBD2	TRBV10-2	few	TRBJ2-1	TGCGCCAGCAGTGGACTAGCGGGTAAATATGAGCAGTTCTTC	CASSGLAGKYEQFF
.	TRBV11-2	many	TRBJ1-2	TGTGCCAGCAGCTTTAACAGGAGCTATGGCTACACCTTC	CASSFNRSYGYTF
.	TRBV20-1	few	TRBJ1-2	TGCAGTGCTAGAGTGCAGGCAGGTAGTGGCTACACCTTC	CSARVQAGSGYTF
.	TRBV6-5	many	TRBJ1-2	TGTGCCAGCAGCCCCGCAGGGGCAGCTAACTATGGCTACACCTTC	CASSPAGAANYGYTF
TRBD1	TRBV20-1	few	TRBJ2-4	TGCAGTGCTAGCTACAGGGGAAGGCAAAACATTCAGTACTTC	CSASYRGRQNIQYF
.	TRBV7-2	.	TRBJ2-3	TGTGCCAGCAGCCGTCCGGGGGAGGCAGATACGCAGTATTTT	CASSRPGEADTQYF
TRBD1	TRBV5-1	many	TRBJ2-1	TGCGCCAGCAGCCCGGGGACAGGTGGCTCCTACAATGAGCAGTTCTTC	CASSPGTGGSYNEQFF
.	TRBV7-8	.	TRBJ1-6	TGTGCCAGCAGCCACAAAGGAGGCTCCTATAATTCACCCCTCCACTTT	CASSHKGGSYNSPLHF
.	TRBV6-5	.	TRBJ1-2	TGTGCCAGCAGTTTGGGGTATGCGGAAACCTTC	CASSLGYAETF
TRBD1	TRBV13	.	TRBJ2-7	TGTGCCAGCAGCTCGACCAACAGGGGGCAAAATTACGAGCAGTACTTC	CASSSTNRGQNYEQYF
.	TRBV2	few	TRBJ2-1	TGTGCCAGAGGGAAGGGGGTCCCGAGCTCCTACAATGAGCAGTTCTTC	CARGKGVPSSYNEQFF
TRBD2	TRBV11-2	.	TRBJ2-7	TGTGCCAGCAGCATCGGGACTAGCGGGACCTACGAGCAGTACTTC	CASSIGTSGTYEQYF
.	TRBV7-9	.	TRBJ1-5	TGTGCCAGCAGCTCACAGGATCAGCCCCAGCATTTT	CASSSQDQPQHF
TRBD1	TRBV29-1	few	TRBJ2-5	TGCAGCGTAGACACAGGGGGGAAGACCCAGTACTTC	CSVDTGGKTQYF
.	TRBV19	.	TRBJ1-5	TGTGCCAGTAGTATCGCAGGGGAGATGCATCAGCCCCAGCATTTT	CASSIAGEMHQPQHF
.	TRBV15	.	TRBJ2-7	TGTGCCACCAGCAGAGTTGGCGGGGCCTACTACGAGCAGTACTTC	CATSRVGGAYYEQYF
.	TRBV7-9	few	TRBJ2-1	TGTGCCAGCGTCTTCAGGAATGAGCAGTTCTTC	CASVFRNEQFF
.	TRBV5-1	few	TRBJ1-1	TGCGCCAGCAGCCCACTAGGACCGATGAACACTGAAGCTTTCTTT	CASSPLGPMNTEAFF
.	TRBV4-2	few	TRBJ2-5	TGTGCCAGCAGCCACGACCAGTACTCCCAAGAGACCCAGTACTTC	CASSHDQYSQETQYF
.	TRBV3-1	.	TRBJ2-7	TGTGCCAGCAGCCAAGACTCGGGGGACTCCTACGAGCAGTACTTC	CASSQDSGDSYEQYF
.	TRBV12-3/TRBV12-4	.	TRBJ2-4	TGTGCCAGCAGTTTCGGAAATTCGGGGGACATTCAGTACTTC	CASSFGNSGDIQYF
.	TRBV15	.	TRBJ2-5	TGTGCCACCAGCGGACCCTTAGGGGGGGCCTGGGAGACCCAGTACTTC	CATSGPLGGAWETQYF
.	TRBV18	.	TRBJ1-6	TGTGCCAGCTCACCAGAGGGCCTTCGGCGGGATTCACCCCTCCACTTT	CASSPEGLRRDSPLHF
.	TRBV12-3/TRBV12-4	.	TRBJ2-7	TGTGCCAGCAGTTTTGAGCGGGTGCAGTACTTC	CASSFERVQYF
TRBD2	TRBV5-1	.	TRBJ2-3	TGCGCCAGCAGCTTGGAAGCCGCGGGACTAGCGGCTAGCACAGATACGCAGTATTTT	CASSLEAAGLAASTDTQYF
.	TRBV29-1	.	TRBJ2-1	TGCAGCGTAGCCGGGACCTACAATGAGCAGTTCTTC	CSVAGTYNEQFF
.	TRBV12-3/TRBV12-4	many	TRBJ2-7	TGTGCCAGCAGCCGCACGGTCGGGCAGTGGGGAGGAGAGCAGTACTTC	CASSRTVGQWGGEQYF
.	TRBV5-1	.	TRBJ2-3	TGCGCCAGCAGCTTGGGGGCGGTGAGTTCTAGCACAGATACGCAGTATTTT	CASSLGAVSSSTDTQYF
TRBD1	TRBV20-1	.	TRBJ2-3	TGCAGTGCTCTTAGACAGGGGGTGGGAGATACGCAGTATTTT	CSALRQGVGDTQYF
.	TRBV9	few	TRBJ2-6	TGTGCCAGCAGCGCTTTTGGCGGCTACTCTGGGGCCAACGTCCTGACTTTC	CASSAFGGYSGANVLTF
TRBD2	TRBV11-2	few	TRBJ2-5	TGTGCCAGCAGCTTAGGAGGAACGGGGGGGCGAGAGACCCAGTACTTC	CASSLGGTGGRETQYF
.	TRBV12-3/TRBV12-4	.	TRBJ2-3	TGTGTTACGTCGAAGGAGAGGGGGCAGTATTTT	CVTSKERGQYF
TRBD2	TRBV20-1	few	TRBJ2-1	TGCAGTGCTAGAGTGGGGGGGGACGACAATGAGCAGTTCTTC	CSARVGGDDNEQFF